The sequence of this TCR beta chain was determined in a study of T cells expressing NK-cell markers. Germline CDR1 reads SEHNR; CDR2 reads FQNEAQ (reference sequence). This CDR3 region has 16 residues. One entry per CDR3 protein, without DNA, is what TCRdb gives after re-calling the 5' RACE reads. This repertoire includes some 120,000 distinct CDR3 sequences. Study observations and caveats: HCMV specificity of expanded NKG2C+ T cell clones remained unclear. For several donors, the dominant NKG2C+ clonotypes made up roughly 1.0-8% of their CD8+ T cells. The CD3+CD56-NKG2C+ fraction was also led by these clonotypes in a few donors.

Points on this clonotype: Its antigen remains unknown.

The receptor was derived from a woman between 18 and 69 years old in good health. The chain carries TRBV7-9 and TRBJ2-1; TCRdb's D gene call, TRBD1, goes unchecked for lack of DNA. Sequences were obtained from blood T cells: a sorted CD56 or NKG2C T cell subset, CD4+ or CD8+ T cells, or bulk PBMC T cells (not recorded which). CDR3 loop: CASSGGPPRDFAQQFF.